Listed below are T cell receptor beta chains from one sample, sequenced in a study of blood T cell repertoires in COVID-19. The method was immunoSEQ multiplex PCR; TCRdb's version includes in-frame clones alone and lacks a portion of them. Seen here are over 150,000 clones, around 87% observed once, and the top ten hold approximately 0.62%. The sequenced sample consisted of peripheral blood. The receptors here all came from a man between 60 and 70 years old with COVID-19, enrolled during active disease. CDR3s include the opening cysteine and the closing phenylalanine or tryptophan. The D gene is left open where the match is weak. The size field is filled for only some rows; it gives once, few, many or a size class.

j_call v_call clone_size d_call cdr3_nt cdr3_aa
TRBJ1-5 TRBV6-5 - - TGTGCCAGCAGTCGGACCCAGGGTTCGAACCAGCCCCAGCATTTT CASSRTQGSNQPQHF
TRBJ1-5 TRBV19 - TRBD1 TGTGCCAGTAGGGGACAGGGGGGCAATCAGCCCCAGCATTTT CASRGQGGNQPQHF
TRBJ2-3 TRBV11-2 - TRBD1 TGTGCCAGCAGCCCGAGACAGGGGGCTTTTATAGATACGCAGTATTTT CASSPRQGAFIDTQYF
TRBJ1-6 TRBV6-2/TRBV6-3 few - TGTGCCAGCAGTTGGATTCGGACAGAAGGTAATTCACCCCTCCACTTT CASSWIRTEGNSPLHF
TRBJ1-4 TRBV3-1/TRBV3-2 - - TGTGCCAGCAGCCAAGTAAGGGGTGTTGAAAAACTGTTTTTT CASSQVRGVEKLFF
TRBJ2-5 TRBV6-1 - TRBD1 TGTGCCAGCAATGAAGGGACAGGGTTAGGAGAGACCCAGTACTTC CASNEGTGLGETQYF
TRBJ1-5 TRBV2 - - TGTGCCAGCAGTGAAGCGAGCGGTGGCCAGCCCCAGCATTTT CASSEASGGQPQHF
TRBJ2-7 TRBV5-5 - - TGTGCCAGCAGCTTTGTGGATACAGGGCAGCAGTACTTC CASSFVDTGQQYF
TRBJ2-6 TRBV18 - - TGTGCCAGCTCACAAATCCAGGGTAGTGGGGCCAACGTCCTGACTTTC CASSQIQGSGANVLTF
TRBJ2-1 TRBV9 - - TGTGCCAGCGGCCCACTCAGGGTTCGTGAGCAGTTCTTC CASGPLRVREQFF
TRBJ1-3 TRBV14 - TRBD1 TGTGCCAGCAGCCGGACCTGGACAGGGACGGGAAACACCATATATTTT CASSRTWTGTGNTIYF
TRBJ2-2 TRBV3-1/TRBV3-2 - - TGTGCCAGCAGCCAGGCGAAGTTTGCGGGGAACACCGGGGAGCTGTTTTTT CASSQAKFAGNTGELFF
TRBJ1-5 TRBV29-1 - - TGCAGCGTTGTCTGGCCGGGGAATCAGCCCCAGCATTTT CSVVWPGNQPQHF
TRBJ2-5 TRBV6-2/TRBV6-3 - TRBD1 TGTGCCAGCAGCAGACCCACAGGGGTAGAGACCCAGTACTTC CASSRPTGVETQYF
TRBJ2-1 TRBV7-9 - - TGTGCCAGCAGCCGGCAGCTAGTTAGTACGTTCTTC CASSRQLVSTFF
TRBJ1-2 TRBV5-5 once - TGTGCCAGCAGCTTGGGGGACACTTTGGACTATGGCTACACCTTC CASSLGDTLDYGYTF
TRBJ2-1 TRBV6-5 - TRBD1 TGTGCCAGCAGCTCGGACAGGGGGTACAATGAGCAGTTCTTC CASSSDRGYNEQFF
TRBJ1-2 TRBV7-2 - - TGTGCCAGCAGCTTGGTTCCGACAGCCTTTACTAACTATGGCTACACCTTC CASSLVPTAFTNYGYTF
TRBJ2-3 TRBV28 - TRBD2 TGTGCCAGCAGTCCTCGACTAGCGGGGCTCACAGATACGCAGTATTTT CASSPRLAGLTDTQYF
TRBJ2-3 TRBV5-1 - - TGCGCCAGCAGCCTTTACTCCGGCACAGATACGCAGTATTTT CASSLYSGTDTQYF
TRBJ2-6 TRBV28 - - TGTGCCAGCAGGAGGGTTCGGGCGGCTGGGGCCAACGTCCTGACTTTC CASRRVRAAGANVLTF
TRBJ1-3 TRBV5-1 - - TGCGCCAGCAGCCAGGCGAGCTCTGGAAACACCATATATTTT CASSQASSGNTIYF
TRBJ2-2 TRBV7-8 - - TGTGCCAGCAGCTTAGCGCGTTTGAGGGATGGGACCGGGGAGCTGTTTTTT CASSLARLRDGTGELFF